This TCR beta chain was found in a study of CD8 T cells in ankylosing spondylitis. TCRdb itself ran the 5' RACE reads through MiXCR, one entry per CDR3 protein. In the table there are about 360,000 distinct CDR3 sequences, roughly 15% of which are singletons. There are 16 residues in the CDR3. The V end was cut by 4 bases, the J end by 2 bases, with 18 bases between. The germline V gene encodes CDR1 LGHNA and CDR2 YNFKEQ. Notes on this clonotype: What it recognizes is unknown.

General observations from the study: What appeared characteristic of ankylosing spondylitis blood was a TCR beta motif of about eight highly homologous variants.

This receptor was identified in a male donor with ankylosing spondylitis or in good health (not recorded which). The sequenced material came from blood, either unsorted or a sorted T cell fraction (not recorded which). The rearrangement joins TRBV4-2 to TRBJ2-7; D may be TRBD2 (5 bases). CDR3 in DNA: TGTGCCAGCAGCCGAGCTAGCAGGAGAGACCCCTACGAGCAGTACTTC. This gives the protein CASSRASRRDPYEQYF.